Shown below are 27 T cell receptor beta chains from a single sample sequenced in a study of blood T cell repertoires in COVID-19. Sequencing was performed with immunoSEQ multiplex PCR; in TCRdb, only in-frame clones are kept and a portion is missing. The sample has fewer than 250,000 clones, almost 90% seen once; the top ten hold 2.7%. Sequencing used peripheral blood. These receptors all come from a woman in her fifties or sixties with acute or convalescent COVID-19.

V is TRBV7-6 and J is TRBJ1-2; TRBD1 agrees at 8 bases. This CDR3 has 15 amino acids. Trimming removed 4 bases from V and 4 bases from J; junction bases left unmatched: 8. Per the germline V gene, CDR1 is SGHVS and CDR2 is FNYEAQ. CDR3 sequence: CASSSGGASSYGYTF. The CDR3 coding sequence is TGTGCCAGCAGCTCAGGGGGCGCAAGTAGCTATGGCTACACCTTC.

The genes are TRBV7-9 and TRBJ2-1; TRBD1 might be the D (5 bases). Germline V CDR1 and CDR2: SEHNR, FQNEAQ (reference sequence). The CDR3 extends over 12 amino acids. V was clipped by 0 bases and J by 14 bases, with 11 bases between them. Here the CDR3 DNA reads TGTGCCAGCAGCTTAGCGAAGGGGTCGGAGTTCTTC. It specifies CASSLAKGSEFF.

About this clone itself: The DNA is left out, because the CDR3 cannot be placed on it with certainty; the CDR3 is given as TCRdb lists it. V and J are TRBV21-1 and TRBJ2-2; the table's D gene call, TRBD1, was not cross checked with the DNA. TRBV21-1 represents a pseudogene. The CDR3 region is 17 residues in length, termini included. The CDR3: CASSKVGAGNNTGELFF.

The table lists this clone with a few counts. The genes are TRBV27 and TRBJ2-7; D is perhaps TRBD1 (5 bases). This CDR3 region has 15 residues. V gave up 2 bases and J gave up 4 bases, with 15 bases separating them. CDR1 MNHEY and CDR2 SMNVEV come from the germline V gene (reference sequence). The CDR3 nucleotides are TGTGCCAGCAGTTTAAAATACAGGAGAGATTACGAGCAGTACTTC. This translates into CASSLKYRRDYEQYF.

The chain links TRBV20-1 to TRBJ2-3; 8 nucleotides align to TRBD2. This CDR3 is built from 17 residues. Germline CDR1 DFQATT, CDR2 SNEGSKA (reference sequence). V lost 6 bases and J lost 1; bases outside the gene matches: 15. The CDR3 sequence: CSASRVAGKGGTDTQYF. The CDR3 DNA sequence: TGCAGTGCGAGTAGAGTAGCGGGAAAGGGGGGCACAGATACGCAGTATTTT.

The V gene is TRBV5-1, the J gene TRBJ2-7, with 9 bases fitting TRBD1. Unmatched junction bases numbered 8, after V lost 4 bases and J lost 3 bases. Germline CDR1 reads SGHRS; CDR2 reads YFSETQ. The CDR3 has 15 residues. In nucleotides, the CDR3 is TGCGCCAGCAGCCTTGCCGGGACAGGGTTCTACGAGCAGTACTTC. It is translated as CASSLAGTGFYEQYF.

The CDR3 reads CASSIIGDNSPLHF. CDR3 bases: TGTGCCAGTAGTATAATCGGAGATAATTCACCCCTCCACTTT. The rearrangement links TRBV19 to TRBJ1-6; no firm D call. Trimming took off 2 bases at V and 5 bases at J, with 7 bases between the two ends. Germline loops: CDR1 LNHDA, CDR2 SQIVND (reference sequence). The CDR3 covers 14 residues.

J is TRBJ2-7 and V is TRBV4-2, with TRBD2 matching over 9 bases. The J segment lost 6 bases and the V segment lost 0 bases, leaving 9 bases of the junction unmatched. Germline V CDR1 and CDR2: LGHNA, YNFKEQ. The CDR3 is made up of 16 amino acids. This chain's CDR3 is CASSQDGAGGRSEQYF. The CDR3 DNA reads as TGTGCCAGCAGCCAAGACGGAGCGGGGGGCCGCAGCGAGCAGTACTTC.

For the CDR3, the DNA is TGTGCCAGCAGTTCTTCTCCGATCGGGGGGGCCCCCTACAATGAGCAGTTCTTC. It codes for CASSSSPIGGAPYNEQFF. The chain joins TRBV6-2 or TRBV6-3 to TRBJ2-1, with TRBD2 matching over 8 bases. The CDR3 is made up of 18 amino acids. Unmatched junction bases numbered 13, after V lost 4 bases and J lost 2 bases. Germline V lookup: CDR1 MNHEY, CDR2 SVGEGT.

This clone has only a few counts. The chain is built from TRBV30 and TRBJ1-2, with 9 bases that match TRBD1. This CDR3 has 12 amino acids. Trimming took 1 base from V and 6 from J; bases not matched to a gene: 0. Germline V gene sequence: CDR1 GTSNPN, CDR2 SVGIG (reference sequence). DNA for the CDR3: TGTGCCTGGAGTGGGACAGGGGATGGCTACACCTTC. This codes for CAWSGTGDGYTF.

The rearrangement joins TRBV28 to TRBJ2-2, with TRBD1 matching 7 bases. CDR3 size: 16 residues. Trimming at V came to 2 bases and at J to 0 bases, leaving 3 bases not matched to a gene. Germline CDR1 MDHEN, CDR2 SYDVKM. CDR3 nucleotide sequence: TGTGCCAGCAGTTTAACACAGGGGTCGAACACCGGGGAGCTGTTTTTT. This translates into CASSLTQGSNTGELFF. The variable domain in full, completed from reference TRBV28 and TRBJ2-2, reads DVKVTQSSRYLVKRTGEKVFLECVQDMDHENMFWYRQDPGLGLRLIYFSYDVKMKEKGDIPEGYSVSREKKERFSLILESASTNQTSMYLCASSLTQGSNTGELFFGEGSRLTVL.

In this sample, this clone turned up once. The V and J genes are TRBV27 and TRBJ1-4; no reliable D call. Looked up from germline, CDR1 is MNHEY and CDR2 is SMNVEV (reference sequence). Trimming pared 1 base from V and 8 bases from J, leaving 11 bases between. CDR3 length equals 14 residues. CDR3 nucleotide sequence: TGTGCCAGCAGTTTATGGAGGCAAGGGGAAAAACTGTTTTTT. It codes for CASSLWRQGEKLFF.

This sequence joins TRBV21-1 and TRBJ2-5; TRBD1, the table's D call, was not compared with the DNA. TRBV21-1 is a known pseudogene. CDR3 length equals 14 residues. Here the CDR3 DNA reads TGTGCCAGCAGCAAACCCACAGGGGGAGAGACCCAGTACTTC. It codes for CASSKPTGGETQYF.

About this clone: The junction shows a germline mismatch at one end, possibly a read error. This chain joins TRBV7-7 and TRBJ2-3; 8 bases match TRBD1. Looked up from germline, CDR1 is SSHAT and CDR2 is FNYEAQ (reference sequence). The CDR3 loop spans 19 amino acids. The CDR3 is CASSLVPPFGQGVLDTQYF. CDR3 nucleotides: TGTGCTAGCAGCTTAGTCCCCCCCTTCGGACAGGGAGTTTTAGATACGCAGTATTTT.

The chain combines TRBV7-2 with TRBJ2-3; D remains unclear. Trimming took off 2 bases at V and 2 bases at J, with 11 bases between the two ends. The CDR3 has 15 residues. Germline V gene lookup returns CDR1 SGHTA and CDR2 FQGNSA. In nucleotides, the CDR3 is TGTGCCAGCAGCTTACGCGCTAACCCCACAGATACGCAGTATTTT. Translation gives CASSLRANPTDTQYF.

This sequence joins TRBV30 and TRBJ1-1, with TRBD1 matching 7 bases. Looked up from germline, CDR1 is GTSNPN and CDR2 is SVGIG (reference sequence). The CDR3 runs to 14 residues. The DNA of the CDR3 is TGTGGGTTGACGACAGGGATAGGGGAAACTGAAGCTTTCTTT. This translates into CGLTTGIGETEAFF.

The CDR3 DNA is TGTGCCAGTAGTACGGACAGGGGGAATAGAGAGCAGTACTTC. As protein: CASSTDRGNREQYF. V is TRBV19 and J is TRBJ2-7; 10 bases are shared with TRBD1. This CDR3 has 14 residues. The germline V gene encodes CDR1 LNHDA and CDR2 SQIVND (reference sequence). With 4 bases clipped from V and 7 bases from J, the junction kept 7 bases outside the gene matches. The full variable domain, completed using reference TRBV19 and TRBJ2-7, is DGGITQSPKYLFRKEGQNVTLSCEQNLNHDAMYWYRQDPGQGLRLIYYSQIVNDFQKGDIAEGYSVSREKKESFPLTVTSAQKNPTAFYLCASSTDRGNREQYFGPGTRLTVT.

With respect to this clone: Additional DNA sequences in this sample encode the identical CDR3. The V and J genes are TRBV3-1 (or the pseudogene TRBV3-2) and TRBJ2-7; 11 bases align to TRBD2. The germline CDR1 and CDR2 sequences are LGHDT and YNNKEL (reference sequence). The CDR3 has 14 residues. V shed 5 bases and J 4 bases; nucleotides not matched to a gene: 4. CDR3 protein: CASSSSGRAYEQYF. The CDR3 coding sequence is TGTGCCAGCAGCAGTAGCGGGAGGGCGTACGAGCAGTACTTC.

The CDR3 region is CASSRTWEVKDTQYF. The CDR3 bases are TGTGCCAGTAGTCGAACGTGGGAGGTGAAAGATACGCAGTATTTT. The chain is built from TRBV19 and TRBJ2-3; D might be TRBD2 (6 bases). V lost 5 bases and J lost 5, with 17 bases in between. The CDR3 loop spans 15 amino acids. CDR1 LNHDA and CDR2 SQIVND come from the germline V gene (reference sequence). Combining the CDR3 with reference TRBV19 and TRBJ2-3 gives the whole variable domain DGGITQSPKYLFRKEGQNVTLSCEQNLNHDAMYWYRQDPGQGLRLIYYSQIVNDFQKGDIAEGYSVSREKKESFPLTVTSAQKNPTAFYLCASSRTWEVKDTQYFGPGTRLTVL.

J is TRBJ1-5 and V is TRBV18, with 7 bases identical to TRBD1. CDR1 KGHSH and CDR2 LQKENI come from the germline V gene. The CDR3 loop spans 13 amino acids. The V segment lost 6 bases and the J segment 4 bases; nucleotides outside the gene matches: 3. In DNA, the CDR3 is TGTGCCAGCTCGTTGGACAGGAATCAGCCCCAGCATTTT. It is translated as CASSLDRNQPQHF.

V gene TRBV6-2 or TRBV6-3 combines with J gene TRBJ2-5, with 9 bases identical to TRBD2. The germline gives CDR1 MNHEY, CDR2 SVGEGT. J was trimmed by 4 bases and V by 0 bases; bases with no gene match: 6. There are 16 residues in the CDR3. The CDR3 region is CASSYSASGILETQYF. DNA of the CDR3: TGTGCCAGCAGTTACTCGGCTAGCGGGATACTAGAGACCCAGTACTTC.

V usage is TRBV19 and J usage is TRBJ2-1, with TRBD2 matching over 9 bases. The V gene end was trimmed by 1 base and the J gene end by 4 bases; junction bases not matched to a gene: 5. CDR1 and CDR2 (germline): LNHDA, SQIVND (reference sequence). This CDR3 region has 16 residues. The CDR3 is CASSIATSGAYNEQFF. The DNA of the CDR3 is TGTGCCAGTAGTATAGCGACTAGCGGAGCTTACAATGAGCAGTTCTTC. The entire variable domain, with the rest obtained from reference TRBV19 and TRBJ2-1, is as follows: DGGITQSPKYLFRKEGQNVTLSCEQNLNHDAMYWYRQDPGQGLRLIYYSQIVNDFQKGDIAEGYSVSREKKESFPLTVTSAQKNPTAFYLCASSIATSGAYNEQFFGPGTRLTVL.

The chain couples TRBV7-2 to TRBJ2-1, with 7 bases identical to TRBD1. Germline values: CDR1 SGHTA, CDR2 FQGNSA. This CDR3 has 14 residues. J gave up 5 bases and V 7 bases, and 8 bases lay outside the gene matches. CDR3 amino acids: CASTLWGQNNEQFF. CDR3 bases: TGTGCCAGCACCCTCTGGGGACAGAACAATGAGCAGTTCTTC.

The rearrangement joins TRBV4-2 to TRBJ2-5; 9 nucleotides agree with TRBD2. Germline V gene data show CDR1 as LGHNA and CDR2 as YNFKEQ. The trim removed 0 bases at V and 8 bases at J, leaving 10 bases unmatched. This CDR3 is built from 16 residues. The CDR3 loop reads CASSQERAGGPETQYF. The CDR3 nucleotides are TGTGCCAGCAGCCAAGAGCGGGCGGGGGGGCCGGAAACCCAGTACTTC.

This chain joins TRBV21-1 and TRBJ2-5; the table's D gene call, TRBD1, was not cross checked with the DNA. TRBV21-1 is reported as a pseudogene. This CDR3 spans 15 amino acids. CDR3 nucleotides: TGTGCCAGCAGCGACAGGGACACCCTGCAGGAGACCCAGTACTTC. Protein sequence: CASSDRDTLQETQYF.

The chain carries TRBV18 and TRBJ2-1; 12 bases match TRBD2. In germline, CDR1 is KGHSH, CDR2 LQKENI. V lost 2 bases and J lost 4; bases outside the gene matches: 3. The length of the CDR3 is 16 residues. The CDR3 protein is CASSPILAGGYNEQFF. The CDR3 nucleotides read TGTGCCAGCTCACCAATACTAGCGGGGGGTTACAATGAGCAGTTCTTC.

The rearrangement uses TRBV7-6 and TRBJ2-3; 9 positions match TRBD2. CDR3 length: 15 residues. Germline trimming cut 5 bases from V and 2 bases from J; bases unmatched to any gene: 5. CDR1 and CDR2 from the germline V gene are SGHVS and FNYEAQ. This CDR3 reads CASSPSGTSTDTQYF. Written as DNA, the CDR3 is TGTGCCAGCAGCCCTAGCGGGACCTCCACAGATACGCAGTATTTT.